Following are 15 T cell receptor beta chains from one sample sequenced in a study of cytomegalovirus exposure and HLA in healthy donors. The PCR was carried out with 60 Vbeta primers and 13 Jbeta primers. Profiling relied on immunoSEQ multiplex PCR, and the TCRdb table lists in-frame clones only, not all of them. The sample comprises about 250,000 clones, 75% to 85% of which are singletons, and about 0.28% rests with the top ten. Sequencing was done on a sample of PBMCs. The receptors were sampled from a girl aged 2-10 years in good health and CMV-seronegative.

V is TRBV19 and J is TRBJ2-7; D may be TRBD1 (5 bases). V lost 6 bases to trimming and J lost 3 bases, with 21 bases between them. CDR1 is LNHDA and CDR2 is SQIVND in the germline V gene (reference sequence). The CDR3 is 16 residues long. CDR3 coding DNA: TGTGCCAGTAGCACCCACGACAGCGTCGAAAGCTACGAGCAGTACTTC. Its protein is CASSTHDSVESYEQYF.

The J gene is TRBJ2-7, the V gene TRBV9, with 9 bases fitting TRBD1. Germline CDR1 reads SGDLS; CDR2 reads YYNGEE. The CDR3 contains 15 residues. The ends lost 2 bases at V and 4 bases at J; junction bases unmatched: 7. In DNA form, the CDR3 reads TGTGCCAGCAGCGTTGGGACAGGGACTCGGTACGAGCAGTACTTC. Translating it yields CASSVGTGTRYEQYF.

This clone was counted a single time. The rearrangement joins TRBV7-3 to TRBJ2-3; the match to TRBD1 covers 7 bases. J gave up 3 bases and V 6 bases, and 12 bases lay outside the gene matches. Germline CDR1 is SGHTA and CDR2 is FQGTGA. This CDR3 comprises 16 residues. The DNA for the CDR3 is TGTGCCAGCAGGCCGCACCGGGACAGTCGAACAGATACGCAGTATTTT. Translation gives CASRPHRDSRTDTQYF.

This chain uses TRBV6-5 with TRBJ2-1; 10 bases are shared with TRBD1. This CDR3 is 15 amino acids long. Germline lookup yields CDR1 MNHEY and CDR2 SVGAGI. V shed 6 bases, J shed 5 bases, and the junction held 7 bases outside the gene matches. The CDR3 bases are TGTGCCAGCAGCCCCGGGACAGGGGTTCACAATGAGCAGTTCTTC. Encoded protein: CASSPGTGVHNEQFF.

This chain links TRBV7-6 with TRBJ2-7; 7 bases align to TRBD2. Germline trimming cut 2 bases from V and 2 bases from J; bases unmatched to any gene: 6. The germline CDR1 and CDR2 sequences are SGHVS and FNYEAQ. The CDR3 has 15 residues. CDR3 region: CASSLRLAPTYEQYF. The DNA of the CDR3 is TGTGCCAGCAGCTTACGACTAGCCCCAACCTACGAGCAGTACTTC.

The chain is built from TRBV6-4 and TRBJ2-1; 8 bases are shared with TRBD2. V trimming: 8 bases; J trimming: 1 base; junction bases outside the gene matches: 13. Germline lookup yields CDR1 MRHNA and CDR2 SNTAGT. The CDR3 is made up of 17 amino acids. Written as DNA, the CDR3 is TGTGCCAGCGCCCCCTCGGCGGGGGGTTCATCCTACAATGAGCAGTTCTTC. Protein sequence: CASAPSAGGSSYNEQFF.

The chain has TRBV6-1 and TRBJ1-2; 7 bases align to TRBD1. Germline lookup yields CDR1 MNHNS and CDR2 SASEGT. V gave up 6 bases and J gave up 2 bases; unmatched junction bases: 3. The CDR3 has 13 amino acids. The DNA for the CDR3 is TGTGCCAGCAGCGAGACAGGGAACTATGGCTACACCTTC. Encoded protein: CASSETGNYGYTF.

The rearrangement uses TRBV4-1 and TRBJ2-7; the match to TRBD2 covers 10 bases. Germline lookup yields CDR1 MGHRA and CDR2 YSYEKL. CDR3 size: 15 residues. The V and J ends lost 2 bases and 4 bases, in that order; junction bases with no gene match: 5. Here the CDR3 DNA reads TGCGCCAGCAGCCAAAGGACTAGCGGCGGTTACGAGCAGTACTTC. Amino acids: CASSQRTSGGYEQYF.

Comment on this clone: One junction end disagrees with the germline gene, perhaps due to a read error. Other DNA sequences of this sample code for an identical CDR3. This chain uses TRBV6-6 with TRBJ1-1, with D possibly being TRBD1 (5 bases). Germline values: CDR1 MNHNY, CDR2 SVGAGI (reference sequence). The CDR3 is made up of 16 amino acids. Here the CDR3 reads CASSPNWGFGIAEAFF. CDR3 in DNA: TGTGCCAGCAGCCCTAATTGGGGCTTCGGTATCGCTGAGGCTTTCTTT.

The chain combines TRBV28 with TRBJ1-2, with 8 bases identical to TRBD1. The CDR3 consists of 14 residues. The J segment lost 2 bases and the V segment lost 6 bases, leaving 5 bases of the junction unmatched. CDR1 MDHEN and CDR2 SYDVKM come from the germline V gene. CDR3 nucleotides: TGTGCCAGCAGAAAGACAGGGGCGAACTATGGCTACACCTTC. Translated: CASRKTGANYGYTF.

The rearrangement links TRBV2 to TRBJ2-1, with D perhaps TRBD2 (5 bases). The V end was cut by 7 bases, the J end by 0 bases, with 10 bases between. CDR1 is SNHLY, CDR2 FYNNEI, per germline. The CDR3 covers 14 residues. In nucleotides, the CDR3 is TGTGCCAGCAAACAGCGGAGCTCCTACAATGAGCAGTTCTTC. Its protein product is CASKQRSSYNEQFF.

V usage is TRBV30 and J usage is TRBJ2-1; 10 bases map to TRBD2. The CDR3 length is 15 residues. Trimming cost V 0 bases and J 5 bases; bases outside gene matches: 4. The V gene's germline CDR1 is GTSNPN and CDR2 SVGIG (reference sequence). The CDR3 bases are TGTGCCTGGAGTGTAATTAGCGGGAGGAACAATGAGCAGTTCTTC. Residues: CAWSVISGRNNEQFF.

The sample holds a few counts of this clone. This rearrangement joins TRBV7-9 to TRBJ2-2; TRBD1 agrees at 9 bases. Germline values: CDR1 SEHNR, CDR2 FQNEAQ (reference sequence). The CDR3 has 19 residues. Germline trimming cut 4 bases from V and 1 base from J; bases unmatched to any gene: 13. CDR3 protein: CASSSTGTGPGRNTGELFF. The CDR3 DNA is TGTGCCAGCAGCTCCACCGGGACAGGGCCCGGCCGGAACACCGGGGAGCTGTTTTTT.

The rearrangement links TRBV28 to TRBJ2-1; 7 positions agree with TRBD2. The CDR3 is made up of 16 amino acids. CDR1 MDHEN and CDR2 SYDVKM come from the germline V gene. Trimming removed 7 bases from V and 7 bases from J; junction bases left unmatched: 16. DNA for the CDR3: TGTGCCAGCACCCCAGCGGGGCGCTCGACAACGAATGAGCAGTTCTTC. It translates to CASTPAGRSTTNEQFF.

The gene calls are TRBV9 and TRBJ2-7; 7 positions match TRBD2. CDR1 and CDR2 from the germline V gene are SGDLS and YYNGEE. The ends lost 3 bases at V and 2 bases at J; junction bases unmatched: 5. This CDR3 region has 14 residues. The CDR3 spells CASSAASGPYEQYF. DNA of the CDR3: TGTGCCAGCAGCGCGGCTAGCGGTCCCTACGAGCAGTACTTC.